The 10 T cell receptor beta chains given below trace back to one sample, sequenced in a study of T-cell reconstitution after alpha-beta-depleted transplantation in children. Unique molecular identifiers tagged the TCRbeta library. A single record per CDR3 protein comes from TCRdb applying MiXCR to the PCR reads. The data show approximately 650,000 distinct CDR3 sequences, with around 12% seen just once and 0.79% held by the top ten. The sample consisted of PBMCs, taken before TCRalphabeta/CD19-depleted stem cell transplant. These receptor sequences come from a girl between 2 and 10 years old with congenital amegakaryocytic thrombocytopenia, due to receive a stem cell transplant.

This clonotype came up many times. The chain links TRBV6-5 to TRBJ2-7; unclear D gene. V was shortened by 4 bases and J by 6 bases, with 10 bases between the two germline ends. The length of the CDR3 is 12 residues. Germline V gene data show CDR1 as MNHEY and CDR2 as SVGAGI. CDR3 sequence (DNA): TGTGCCAGCAGTTCCCCCAATAGCGAGCAGTACTTC. It codes for CASSSPNSEQYF.

This clonotype was counted many times. The gene calls are TRBV30 and TRBJ1-2, with a tentative D call TRBD1 (5 bases). V lost 4 bases and J lost 7, with 16 bases in between. This CDR3 spans 13 amino acids. Germline V lookup: CDR1 GTSNPN, CDR2 SVGIG (reference sequence). The CDR3 protein is CAWTGGPGSGYTF. CDR3 DNA: TGTGCCTGGACTGGGGGACCAGGGAGTGGCTACACCTTC.

This clonotype has at least ten counts. The gene calls are TRBV12-3 or TRBV12-4 and TRBJ1-2; D not certain. V shed 7 bases and J shed 4 bases, with 19 bases lying between them. This CDR3 contains 15 residues. The CDR3 DNA follows: TGTGCCAGCACCCTGACGAGACTACAAGTCTATGGCTACACCTTC. Its protein product is CASTLTRLQVYGYTF.

This clonotype has a count of ten or more. The rearrangement links TRBV11-2 to TRBJ1-4, with 8 positions matching TRBD1. Germline V lookup: CDR1 SGHAT, CDR2 FQNNGV. V was clipped by 4 bases and J by 6 bases; unmatched bases: 4. This CDR3 is 14 amino acids long. In DNA, the CDR3 is TGTGCCAGCAGCTCCGGGACAGGCTATGAAAAACTGTTTTTT. It translates to CASSSGTGYEKLFF. Full variable domain (outside the CDR3, taken from reference TRBV11-2 and TRBJ1-4): EAGVAQSPRYKIIEKRQSVAFWCNPISGHATLYWYQQILGQGPKLLIQFQNNGVVDDSQLPKDRFSAERLKGVDSTLKIQPAKLEDSAVYLCASSSGTGYEKLFFGSGTQLSVL.

This clonotype appeared many times. The CDR3 protein is CSARVSVRRDEQFF. The CDR3 bases are TGCAGTGCTAGAGTAAGCGTGAGAAGGGATGAGCAGTTCTTC. V is TRBV20-1 and J is TRBJ2-1, with D unresolved. V was cut by 1 base and J by 8 bases, with 15 bases left in between. Germline assignment: CDR1 DFQATT and CDR2 SNEGSKA (reference sequence). CDR3 length: 14 amino acids.

In the case of this clonotype: At one end the junction does not follow the germline gene, possibly because of a read error. The V gene is TRBV6-5, the J gene TRBJ2-2, with 9 bases matching TRBD2. CDR1 is MNHEY, CDR2 SVGAGI, per germline. The CDR3 runs to 18 residues. The CDR3 reads CASGYLPASGANTGELFF. In DNA, the CDR3 is TGTGCCAGCGGTTACCTCCCCGCTAGCGGGGCTAACACCGGGGAGCTGTTTTTT.

This clonotype was counted ten times or more. The chain uses TRBV5-1 and TRBJ2-7; TRBD1 might be the D (6 bases). V lost 2 bases and J 2 bases, leaving 14 bases between the germline ends. The CDR3 runs 15 residues. Germline V gene sequence: CDR1 SGHRS, CDR2 YFSETQ. The CDR3 coding sequence is TGCGCCAGCAGCTTCTCCAGGGGCTCACCCTACGAGCAGTACTTC. It is translated as CASSFSRGSPYEQYF.

This clonotype was seen at least ten times. This chain links TRBV20-1 with TRBJ2-2; a weak D match, TRBD1 (6 bases). In germline, CDR1 is DFQATT, CDR2 SNEGSKA (reference sequence). The CDR3 is 14 amino acids. Trimming removed 2 bases from V and 6 bases from J, with 13 bases in between. The CDR3 nucleotides are TGCAGTGCTAGACGGGACAAGGATTCCGGGGAGCTGTTTTTT. Amino acids: CSARRDKDSGELFF.

This clonotype was seen a handful of times. The V call is TRBV5-1, the J call TRBJ2-2; 7 nucleotides match TRBD2. Germline V gene lookup returns CDR1 SGHRS and CDR2 YFSETQ. Trimming took 3 bases from V and 8 from J; bases not matched to a gene: 7. The CDR3 contains 14 residues. CDR3 DNA: TGCGCCAGCAGCTGGGAGCGGGACTTGGGGGAGCTGTTTTTT. Translated, it gives CASSWERDLGELFF.

This clonotype showed up many times. The gene calls are TRBV6-1 and TRBJ2-3, with D possibly TRBD1 on 6 matching bases. This CDR3 has 18 amino acids. With 5 bases removed from V and 1 base from J, the gap between germline ends came to 22 bases. Per germline, CDR1 MNHNS and CDR2 SASEGT. The CDR3, as DNA: TGTGCCAGCAGTCAACCAAAGGGGGTGTGGGTGGGCACAGATACGCAGTATTTT. It is translated as CASSQPKGVWVGTDTQYF.